This TCR beta chain comes out of a study of CD8 T cells in Susac syndrome. Notes on the study in general: The study acknowledged a relatively small number of individuals in its TCR sequencing and HLA analysis.

With random hexamers, 0.5 to 1 ug RNA was reverse transcribed. The CDR3 of TCR beta was amplified by immunoSEQ multiplex PCR across 54 Vbeta and 13 Jbeta. A single record per CDR3 protein comes from TCRdb applying MiXCR to the immunoSEQ multiplex PCR reads. Of a few hundred thousand distinct CDR3 sequences listed, roughly 96% are singletons. Concerning this clonotype itself: The antigen remains unidentified.

This clonotype originated in a human donor with multiple sclerosis. The sequencing input was CD4+ T cells from PBMCs.

CDR3 protein: CSARLGGGYEQYF. For the CDR3, the DNA is TGCAGTGCTAGATTAGGCGGGGGCTACGAGCAGTACTTC. The rearrangement uses TRBV20-1 and TRBJ2-7, with 7 bases lining up with TRBD2. The V gene end was trimmed by 2 bases and the J gene end by 3 bases; junction bases not matched to a gene: 4. The CDR3 spans 13 residues. Germline CDR1 reads DFQATT; CDR2 reads SNEGSKA (reference sequence).